The 18 T cell receptor beta chains in this list originate from one sample, sequenced in a study of blood T cell repertoires in COVID-19. Profiling relied on immunoSEQ multiplex PCR, and the TCRdb table lists in-frame clones only, not all of them. The sample carries under 200,000 clones, 75% to 90% recorded once. Sequencing was done on a sample of peripheral blood. These receptors were taken from a woman of 80 years or more with active or convalescent COVID-19.

This rearrangement joins TRBV7-2 to TRBJ1-4; TRBD1 aligns across 10 bases. Germline assignment: CDR1 SGHTA and CDR2 FQGNSA. Unmatched junction bases numbered 7, after V lost 5 bases and J lost 7 bases. The CDR3 is 15 amino acids. The CDR3 DNA is TGTGCCAGCAGCCTACGAAGGACAGGGGGTGAAAAACTGTTTTTT. Translation gives CASSLRRTGGEKLFF.

The chain combines TRBV2 with TRBJ2-3; D might be TRBD1 (5 bases). The germline V gene encodes CDR1 SNHLY and CDR2 FYNNEI. Trimming pared 0 bases from V and 5 bases from J, leaving 15 bases between. The CDR3 totals 16 residues. In nucleotides, the CDR3 is TGTGCCAGCAGTGAAGCGCTTCTGTCAGGGTTAGATACGCAGTATTTT. This encodes CASSEALLSGLDTQYF. Supplemented by reference TRBV2 and TRBJ2-3, the full variable domain reads EPEVTQTPSHQVTQMGQEVILRCVPISNHLYFYWYRQILGQKVEFLVSFYNNEISEKSEIFDDQFSVERPDGSNFTLKIRSTKLEDSAMYFCASSEALLSGLDTQYFGPGTRLTVL.

Concerning this clone: A read error may account for a junction end that differs from germline. V is TRBV10-3 and J is TRBJ1-3; TRBD1 matches 10 bases. CDR1 and CDR2 from the germline V gene are ENHRY and SYGVKD. There are 17 residues in the CDR3. The CDR3 nucleotides are TGTGCCACCAGTAGGTCGGGACAGGGGAACTCTGGAAACACCATATATTTT. Its translation: CATSRSGQGNSGNTIYF.

The V call is TRBV10-3, the J call TRBJ2-5; weak D call: TRBD1 (7 bases). CDR3 size: 14 residues. V was clipped by 4 bases and J by 2 bases, with 11 bases between them. Germline V gene sequence: CDR1 ENHRY, CDR2 SYGVKD. CDR3 in amino acids: CAISAGDRQETQYF. For the CDR3, the DNA is TGTGCCATCAGTGCGGGGGACAGACAAGAGACCCAGTACTTC.

This chain connects TRBV25-1 to TRBJ1-1; 8 bases align to TRBD1. Germline CDR1 is MGHDK and CDR2 is SYGVNS. V was clipped by 4 bases and J by 5 bases; unmatched bases: 9. The CDR3 consists of 15 residues. In DNA form, the CDR3 reads TGTGCCAGCAGTGGGTGGACAGGGTCGTCGACTGAAGCTTTCTTT. Amino acid sequence: CASSGWTGSSTEAFF.

V is TRBV7-9 and J is TRBJ2-2, with a weak D call TRBD2 (7 bases). The CDR3 sequence is 17 residues long. V shed 1 base and J shed 3 bases, with 15 bases lying between them. Germline V gene sequence: CDR1 SEHNR, CDR2 FQNEAQ (reference sequence). In DNA, the CDR3 is TGTGCCAGCAGCTTAGGTTTGCGCGGGGGCCACACCGGGGAGCTGTTTTTT. It is translated as CASSLGLRGGHTGELFF. Looking up the rest from reference TRBV7-9 and TRBJ2-2 gives the full variable domain: DTGVSQNPRHKITKRGQNVTFRCDPISEHNRLYWYRQTLGQGPEFLTYFQNEAQLEKSRLLSDRFSAERPKGSFSTLEIQRTEQGDSAMYLCASSLGLRGGHTGELFFGEGSRLTVL.

This rearrangement joins TRBV5-5 to TRBJ1-2; unclear D gene. Between the trimmed V and J ends, which lost 5 bases and 7 bases, there was a span of 12 bases. CDR1 and CDR2 from the germline V gene are SGHKS and YYEKEE (reference sequence). The CDR3 sequence is 12 residues long. This CDR3 is CASSPSRSGYTF. The CDR3 DNA is TGTGCCAGCAGTCCATCCAGGTCTGGCTACACCTTC.

The chain links TRBV30 to TRBJ1-2; the D gene is possibly TRBD1 (6 bases). The length of the CDR3 is 11 residues. The ends were cut back, 3 bases at V and 5 bases at J, with 7 bases in the middle. Per germline, CDR1 GTSNPN and CDR2 SVGIG (reference sequence). The CDR3 is CAWRTGYGYTF. The CDR3 bases are TGTGCCTGGAGGACAGGTTATGGCTACACCTTC.

The chain uses TRBV14 and TRBJ2-1; D is ambiguous. Trimming pared 5 bases from V and 7 bases from J, leaving 9 bases between. CDR1 and CDR2 (germline): SGHDN, FVKESK. The CDR3 has 12 residues. The CDR3 region has the DNA TGTGCCAGCAGCTCCCAGCGAAATGAGCAGTTCTTC. As protein: CASSSQRNEQFF.

This clone was seen once. The CDR3, as DNA: TGTGCCAGCAGGGCCTCAGGGTCCTACAATGAGCAGTTCTTC. Translating it yields CASRASGSYNEQFF. This sequence joins TRBV6-5 and TRBJ2-1, with TRBD1 as a possible D gene (5 bases). CDR1 and CDR2 from the germline V gene are MNHEY and SVGAGI. Between the trimmed V and J ends, which lost 6 bases and 1 base, there was a span of 10 bases. This CDR3 spans 14 amino acids.

The chain couples TRBV5-1 to TRBJ2-1; D gene ambiguous. Trimming took 4 bases from V and 3 from J, leaving 8 bases between them. In germline, CDR1 is SGHRS, CDR2 YFSETQ. The CDR3 sequence is 13 residues long. The CDR3 region is CASSMDGYNEQFF. The DNA for the CDR3 is TGCGCCAGCAGCATGGACGGCTACAATGAGCAGTTCTTC.

The genes are TRBV6-5 and TRBJ1-2; weak D call: TRBD1 (6 bases). Deletions cut 8 bases from V and 4 bases from J, with 11 bases between. CDR1 and CDR2 (germline): MNHEY, SVGAGI. The CDR3 consists of 12 residues. CDR3 protein: CASHGGGYGYTF. The CDR3 bases are TGTGCCAGCCATGGGGGCGGCTATGGCTACACCTTC.

The chain joins TRBV30 to TRBJ2-2, with 7 bases that match TRBD1. This CDR3 is built from 15 residues. Germline lookup yields CDR1 GTSNPN and CDR2 SVGIG (reference sequence). J was trimmed by 5 bases and V by 5 bases; bases with no gene match: 11. Here the CDR3 reads CAWETGSILTGELFF. The CDR3, as DNA: TGTGCCTGGGAGACAGGGTCTATACTAACCGGGGAGCTGTTTTTT.

This chain uses TRBV12-3 or TRBV12-4 with TRBJ2-7; D is undetermined. This CDR3 has 13 amino acids. The V gene lost 1 base and the J gene lost 6 bases, with 10 bases spanning the gap. In DNA, the CDR3 is TGTGCCAGCAGTTTAGACAGTTTTGCCGAGCAGTACTTC. It encodes CASSLDSFAEQYF.

Note on this clone: Other DNA variants within this sample encode the same CDR3. The V gene is TRBV11-2, the J gene TRBJ1-1; no clear D. Trimming removed 2 bases at V and 1 base at J, with 8 bases between. This CDR3 is 14 amino acids long. Germline loops: CDR1 SGHAT, CDR2 FQNNGV. As DNA, the CDR3 is TGTGCCAGCAGCTTACAGACGGGGAACACTGAAGCTTTCTTT. Translated: CASSLQTGNTEAFF.

The chain is built from TRBV27 and TRBJ1-1, with D tentatively TRBD1 (6 bases). Between the trimmed V and J ends, which lost 5 bases and 2 bases, there was a span of 12 bases. CDR1 and CDR2 (germline): MNHEY, SMNVEV (reference sequence). This CDR3 comprises 14 residues. The chain's CDR3 is CASSLFRGNTEAFF. The CDR3 nucleotides read TGTGCCAGCAGTCTGTTCAGGGGAAACACTGAAGCTTTCTTT.

This clone was seen a few times. This sequence joins TRBV7-2 and TRBJ1-5, with 7 bases matching TRBD1. The V segment lost 1 base and the J segment 5 bases; nucleotides outside the gene matches: 8. The germline gives CDR1 SGHTA, CDR2 FQGNSA. The CDR3 is 16 residues long. The CDR3 loop is CASSLGGTADYQPQHF. CDR3 DNA: TGTGCCAGCAGCTTAGGGGGGACAGCCGACTATCAGCCCCAGCATTTT.

V gene TRBV5-4 combines with J gene TRBJ2-3; D remains unclear. The CDR3 has 16 residues. The V and J ends lost 5 bases and 1 base respectively, with 17 bases between them. From germline, CDR1 is SGHNT and CDR2 YYREEE (reference sequence). The CDR3 bases are TGTGCCAGCAGTTTATATAGATTGGGCCGCACAGATACGCAGTATTTT. Its protein is CASSLYRLGRTDTQYF.